These T cell receptor beta chains were read from a single sample in a study of blood T cell repertoires in COVID-19. The protocol was immunoSEQ multiplex PCR, while the TCRdb copy is restricted to in-frame clones and leaves out a portion. The sample yields 200,000 to 300,000 clones, 85% to 90% seen once. The material sequenced was peripheral blood. Receptor source: a woman aged 35 to 49 with acute or convalescent COVID-19. Both conserved end residues are part of each CDR3.

v_gene	j_gene	CDR3aa
TRBV12-5	TRBJ1-5	CASASWADQPQHF
TRBV7-6	TRBJ2-1	CASGGASFNEQFF
TRBV18	TRBJ2-5	CASSLLSPQETQYF
TRBV7-2	TRBJ2-2	CASSLGGLNTGELFF
TRBV5-5	TRBJ1-6	CASSPLGTGNSPLHF
TRBV5-1	TRBJ1-2	CASSPTGEANYGYTF
TRBV6-1	TRBJ2-1	CASSERTGWSFF
TRBV2	TRBJ1-1	CASRSRRETEAFF
TRBV5-1	TRBJ1-1	CASSLALRSENTEAFF
TRBV18	TRBJ2-2	CASSPGLGNTGELFF
TRBV3-1/TRBV3-2	TRBJ2-3	CASSPPGVRAGTDTQYF
TRBV5-1	TRBJ1-2	CASSLYTLADYGYTF
TRBV11-2	TRBJ2-3	CASSLGTKTDTQYF
TRBV18	TRBJ1-2	CASSPQYRGQYGYTF
TRBV5-8	TRBJ2-5	CASSGGGGPVGKETQYF
TRBV5-4	TRBJ1-1	CASSWGQGDTEAFF